The 7 T cell receptor beta chains reported below all come from one sample, sequenced in a study of T cell repertoires in cytomegalovirus infection. These receptors' targets are unknown. Using its own MiXCR run on the reads, TCRdb lists one record per CDR3 protein. The repertoire consists of about 830,000 distinct CDR3 sequences, with less than 35% occurring once and the leading ten covering under 15%. The sample in question was cultured CD8+ T cells from PBMCs, obtained from culture after CMV antigen stimulation. These receptors all come from a human donor in good health (CMV status not recorded). Some clones in this sample may be carry-over from other donors' samples.

Notes on this clonotype: Compared with germline, one end of the junction differs, possibly owing to a read error. V and J are TRBV12-3 or TRBV12-4 and TRBJ1-2, with 8 bases matching TRBD1. The CDR3 is made up of 15 amino acids. CDR3 coding DNA: TGTGTCAGCAGTCGAACGCCGGACAGGGAATATGGCTACACCTTC. This sequence encodes CVSSRTPDREYGYTF.

The chain employs TRBV4-3 and TRBJ2-3, with D possibly being TRBD2 (5 bases). The germline CDR1 and CDR2 sequences are LGHNA and YSLEER. This CDR3 spans 12 amino acids. V was pared by 2 bases and J by 6 bases, with 6 bases between. CDR3 nucleotide sequence: TGCGCCAGCAGCCAATCGGGGGATACGCAGTATTTT. Encoded protein: CASSQSGDTQYF.

This clonotype has ten or more counts. The chain recombines TRBV12-3 or TRBV12-4 with TRBJ2-5; perhaps D is TRBD1 or TRBD2 (5 bases each). V was pared by 7 bases and J by 2 bases, with 14 bases between. This CDR3 spans 14 amino acids. The CDR3 DNA is TGTGCCAGCACCCTCCGGGACGGACAAGAGACCCAGTACTTC. Its protein product is CASTLRDGQETQYF.

This clonotype appeared a few times. V usage is TRBV12-3 or TRBV12-4 and J usage is TRBJ2-5, with D perhaps TRBD2 (6 bases). The V end lost 3 bases, the J end lost 5 bases, and 13 bases lay between the germline ends. CDR3 length: 14 residues. CDR3 loop: CASSLGLFFETQYF. In nucleotides, the CDR3 is TGTGCCAGCAGTTTGGGACTGTTCTTCGAGACCCAGTACTTC.

V usage is TRBV4-3 and J usage is TRBJ2-1, with 7 bases lining up with TRBD1. Per the germline V gene, CDR1 is LGHNA and CDR2 is YSLEER. This CDR3 spans 18 amino acids. With V trimmed by 0 bases and J by 2 bases, 10 bases remained unmatched. The CDR3 loop reads CASSQDGIRDRAYNEQFF. The CDR3 DNA sequence: TGCGCCAGCAGCCAAGACGGGATCCGGGACAGAGCCTACAATGAGCAGTTCTTC.

The gene calls are TRBV6-2 or TRBV6-3 and TRBJ1-1; TRBD1 might be the D (5 bases). Germline CDR1 and CDR2: MNHEY and SVGEGT. V dropped 7 bases and J dropped 1 base, with 16 bases sitting between them. The length of the CDR3 is 15 residues. The CDR3 DNA follows: TGTGCCAGCACCCTCCTCGGACACTCGAACACTGAAGCTTTCTTT. Protein sequence: CASTLLGHSNTEAFF.

The chain carries TRBV29-1 and TRBJ2-2; D call uncertain. The germline gives CDR1 SQVTM, CDR2 ANQGSEA. The V end lost 0 bases, the J end lost 0 bases, and 14 bases lay between the germline ends. This CDR3 is built from 17 residues. In DNA, the CDR3 is TGCAGCGTTGAAGATTTACGAGGCAGGTCGAACACCGGGGAGCTGTTTTTT. Protein sequence: CSVEDLRGRSNTGELFF.